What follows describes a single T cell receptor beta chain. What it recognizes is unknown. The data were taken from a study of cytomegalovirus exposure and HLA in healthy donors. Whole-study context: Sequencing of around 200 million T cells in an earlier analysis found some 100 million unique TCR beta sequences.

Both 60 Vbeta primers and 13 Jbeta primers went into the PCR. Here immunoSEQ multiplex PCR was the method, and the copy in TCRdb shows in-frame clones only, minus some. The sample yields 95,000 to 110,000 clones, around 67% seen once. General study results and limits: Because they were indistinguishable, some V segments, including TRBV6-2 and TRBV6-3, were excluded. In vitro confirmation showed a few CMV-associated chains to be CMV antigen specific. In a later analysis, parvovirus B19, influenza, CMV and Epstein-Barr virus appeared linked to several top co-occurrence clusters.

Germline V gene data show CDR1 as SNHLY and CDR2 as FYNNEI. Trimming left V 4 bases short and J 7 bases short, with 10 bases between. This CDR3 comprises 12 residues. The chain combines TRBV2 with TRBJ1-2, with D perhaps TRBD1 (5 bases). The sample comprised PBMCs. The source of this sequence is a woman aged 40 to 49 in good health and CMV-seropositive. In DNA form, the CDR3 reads TGTGCCAGCAGTGCCCAGGGATTTGGCTACACCTTC. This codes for CASSAQGFGYTF.